The source of this TCR beta chain is a study of neurological immune-mediated disorders. Regarding the study as a whole: In HTLV-1-associated myelopathy, TCR clonal expansion was greatest, and in multiple sclerosis it was least, below healthy controls.

This clonotype was detected only once. Its specificity is unknown. 5'RACE generated cDNA with 10-nucleotide random UMIs. TCRdb analysed the 5' RACE reads with MiXCR anew, one entry per CDR3 protein. Counted here are approximately 39,000 distinct CDR3 sequences, about 7% occurring once; the ten biggest clones make up 5.5% to 6%. In germline, CDR1 is DFQATT, CDR2 SNEGSKA (reference sequence). The CDR3 length is 16 residues. J gave up 9 bases and V 3 bases, and 12 bases lay outside the gene matches. Sequenced: CD4+ T cells from blood. This chain connects TRBV20-1 to TRBJ2-1; 12 nucleotides match TRBD2. The TCR sequence derives from a man between 50 and 59 years old in good health. The CDR3 sequence: CSARAYLAGGIPEQFF. CDR3 bases: TGCAGTGCTAGGGCATACCTAGCGGGAGGGATTCCTGAGCAGTTCTTC.